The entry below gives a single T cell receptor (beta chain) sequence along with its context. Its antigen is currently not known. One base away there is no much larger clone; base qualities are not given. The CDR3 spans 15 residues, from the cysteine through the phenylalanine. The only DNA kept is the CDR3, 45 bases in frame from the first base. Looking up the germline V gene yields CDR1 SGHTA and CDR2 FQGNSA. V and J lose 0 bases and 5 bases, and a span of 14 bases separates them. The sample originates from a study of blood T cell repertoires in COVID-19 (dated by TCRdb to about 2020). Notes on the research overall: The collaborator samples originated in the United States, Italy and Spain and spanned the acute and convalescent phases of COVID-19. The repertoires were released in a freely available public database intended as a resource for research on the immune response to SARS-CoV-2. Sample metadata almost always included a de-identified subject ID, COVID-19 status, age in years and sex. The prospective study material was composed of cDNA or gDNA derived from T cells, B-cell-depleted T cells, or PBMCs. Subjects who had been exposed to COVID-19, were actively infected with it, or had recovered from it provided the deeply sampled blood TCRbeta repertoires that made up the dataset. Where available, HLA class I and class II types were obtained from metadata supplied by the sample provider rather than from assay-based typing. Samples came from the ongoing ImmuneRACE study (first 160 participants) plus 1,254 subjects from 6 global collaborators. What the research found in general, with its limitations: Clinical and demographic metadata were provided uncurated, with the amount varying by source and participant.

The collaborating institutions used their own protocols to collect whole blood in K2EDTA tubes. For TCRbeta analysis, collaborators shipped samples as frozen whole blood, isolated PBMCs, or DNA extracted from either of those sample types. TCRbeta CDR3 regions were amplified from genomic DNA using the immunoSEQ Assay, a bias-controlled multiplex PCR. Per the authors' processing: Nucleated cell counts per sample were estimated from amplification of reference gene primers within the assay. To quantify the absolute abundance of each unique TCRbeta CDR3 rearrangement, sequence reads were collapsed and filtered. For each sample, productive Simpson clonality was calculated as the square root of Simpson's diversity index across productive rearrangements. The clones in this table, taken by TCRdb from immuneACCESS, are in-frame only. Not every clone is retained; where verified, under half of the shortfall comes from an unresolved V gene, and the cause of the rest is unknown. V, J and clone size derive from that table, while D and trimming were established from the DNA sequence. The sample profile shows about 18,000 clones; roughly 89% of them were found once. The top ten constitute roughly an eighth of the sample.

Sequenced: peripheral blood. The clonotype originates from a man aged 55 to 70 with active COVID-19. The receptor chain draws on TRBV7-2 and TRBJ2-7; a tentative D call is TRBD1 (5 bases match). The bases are TGTGCCAGCAGCTTAGCGGCAGGGAAGGTCCACGAGCAGTACTTC. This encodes CASSLAAGKVHEQYF.